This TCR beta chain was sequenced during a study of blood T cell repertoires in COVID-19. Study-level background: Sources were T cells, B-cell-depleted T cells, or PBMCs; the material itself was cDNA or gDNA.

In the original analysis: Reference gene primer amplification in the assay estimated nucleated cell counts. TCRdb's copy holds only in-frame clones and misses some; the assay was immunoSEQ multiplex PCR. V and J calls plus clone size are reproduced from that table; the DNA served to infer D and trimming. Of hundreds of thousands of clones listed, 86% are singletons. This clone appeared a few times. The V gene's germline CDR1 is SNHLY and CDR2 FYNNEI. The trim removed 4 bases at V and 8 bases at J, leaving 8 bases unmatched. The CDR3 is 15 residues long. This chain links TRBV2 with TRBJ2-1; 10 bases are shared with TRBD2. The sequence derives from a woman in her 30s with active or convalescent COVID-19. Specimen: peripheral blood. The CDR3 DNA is TGTGCCAGCAGTGTAAGTCTAGCGGGGGTGGATGAGCAGTTCTTC. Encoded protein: CASSVSLAGVDEQFF. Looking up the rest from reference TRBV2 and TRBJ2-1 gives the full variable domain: EPEVTQTPSHQVTQMGQEVILRCVPISNHLYFYWYRQILGQKVEFLVSFYNNEISEKSEIFDDQFSVERPDGSNFTLKIRSTKLEDSAMYFCASSVSLAGVDEQFFGPGTRLTVL.